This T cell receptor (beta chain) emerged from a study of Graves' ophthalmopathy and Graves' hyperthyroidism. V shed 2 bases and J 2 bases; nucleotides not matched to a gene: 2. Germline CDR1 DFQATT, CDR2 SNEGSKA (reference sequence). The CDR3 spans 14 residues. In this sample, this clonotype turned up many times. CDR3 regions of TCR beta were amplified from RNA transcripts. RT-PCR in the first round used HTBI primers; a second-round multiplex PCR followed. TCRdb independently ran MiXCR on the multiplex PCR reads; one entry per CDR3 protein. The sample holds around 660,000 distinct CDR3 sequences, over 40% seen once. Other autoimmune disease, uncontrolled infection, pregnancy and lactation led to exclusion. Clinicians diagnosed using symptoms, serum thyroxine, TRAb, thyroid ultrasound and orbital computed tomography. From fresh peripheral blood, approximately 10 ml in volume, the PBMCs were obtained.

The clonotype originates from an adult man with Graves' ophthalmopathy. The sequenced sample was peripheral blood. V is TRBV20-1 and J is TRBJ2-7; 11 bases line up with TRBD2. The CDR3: CSARIAGGAYEQYF. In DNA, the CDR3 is TGCAGTGCTAGAATAGCGGGGGGGGCCTACGAGCAGTACTTC.